The 6 T cell receptor beta chains reported below all come from one sample, sequenced in a study of cytomegalovirus exposure and HLA in healthy donors. The study ran its PCR with 60 Vbeta and 13 Jbeta primers. Some clones are missing from TCRdb's copy, which holds only in-frame ones; the method was immunoSEQ multiplex PCR. The sample includes about 190,000 clones, around 87% of them seen just once. The sample was PBMCs. All receptors come from a man aged 25 to 40 in good health and CMV-seronegative.

The V gene is TRBV28, the J gene TRBJ2-5, with D maybe TRBD1 (6 bases). The CDR3 totals 14 residues. Per the germline V gene, CDR1 is MDHEN and CDR2 is SYDVKM. V was shortened by 6 bases and J by 3 bases, with 14 bases between the two germline ends. CDR3 coding DNA: TGTGCCAGCAGCCTTGGGGGCAGGGAAGAGACCCAGTACTTC. This encodes CASSLGGREETQYF. The variable domain in full, completed from reference TRBV28 and TRBJ2-5, reads DVKVTQSSRYLVKRTGEKVFLECVQDMDHENMFWYRQDPGLGLRLIYFSYDVKMKEKGDIPEGYSVSREKKERFSLILESASTNQTSMYLCASSLGGREETQYFGPGTRLLVL.

This clone was picked up one time. The chain joins TRBV28 to TRBJ2-7, with D perhaps TRBD2 (6 bases). Trimming shortened V by 8 bases and J by 0 bases, and 14 bases separated the two germline ends. There are 14 residues in the CDR3. From germline, CDR1 is MDHEN and CDR2 SYDVKM. The CDR3 sequence: CASSRGLHSYEQYF. Written as DNA, the CDR3 is TGTGCCAGCTCTAGGGGACTCCACTCCTACGAGCAGTACTTC.

This chain connects TRBV28 to TRBJ2-5; TRBD1 aligns across 8 bases. The DNA end is a closer match to TRBJ2-7, so the J assignment may be wrong. CDR1 is MDHEN, CDR2 SYDVKM, per germline. The CDR3 totals 14 residues. This CDR3 reads CASSSTGENYEQYF. In DNA, the CDR3 is TGTGCCAGCAGTTCGACAGGGGAGAACTACGAGCAGTACTTC.

The genes are TRBV29-1 and TRBJ2-7; D is unresolved. This CDR3 has 12 residues. Germline loops: CDR1 SQVTM, CDR2 ANQGSEA. Trimming shortened V by 7 bases and J by 7 bases, and 17 bases separated the two germline ends. The CDR3 DNA follows: TGCAGCGCCCGAGAGTCTCCCCTTGAGCAGTACTTC. Encoded protein: CSARESPLEQYF.

Concerning this clone: The junction departs from the called germline gene at one end, perhaps through a read error. The chain recombines TRBV7-2 with TRBJ2-2, with TRBD2 as a possible D gene (7 bases). The CDR3 loop spans 15 amino acids. Germline loops: CDR1 SGHTA, CDR2 FQGNSA. The CDR3 region is CASNLGGVGTGELFF. In DNA form, the CDR3 reads TGTGCCAGCAACTTAGGGGGGGTAGGCACCGGGGAGCTGTTTTTT.

V is TRBV7-9 and J is TRBJ2-7; 7 bases agree with TRBD1. The CDR3 sequence is 15 residues long. With V trimmed by 4 bases and J by 0 bases, 6 bases remained unmatched. Germline CDR1 and CDR2: SEHNR and FQNEAQ (reference sequence). CDR3 coding DNA: TGTGCCAGCAGCTCCCGGGACAGCAGCTCCTACGAGCAGTACTTC. This codes for CASSSRDSSSYEQYF.